This entry features one T cell receptor beta chain sequence. This clone's antigen is unknown. No much larger clone is present one base from it, and per-base qualities are unavailable. The data were taken from a study of OX40 agonist ivuxolimab in advanced cancers. Concerning the study at large: Ivuxolimab was a fully human IgG2 agonistic monoclonal antibody targeting the costimulatory receptor OX40 (CD134). Intravenous ivuxolimab was administered to patients every 2 weeks at six dose levels: 0.01, 0.1, 0.3, 1.5, 3 and 10 mg/kg. Among the approximately 50 dose-escalation patients, approximately 20 had hepatocellular carcinoma, roughly 15 melanoma, 9 renal cell carcinoma and 9 head and neck cancer. In the dose-escalation cohort, approximately 83% of patients were male, and the mean age was around 65 years with a range of roughly 23 to 79. Prior anti-PD-1, anti-PD-L1 or anti-CTLA-4 therapy was permitted, and checkpoint inhibitors had been received by roughly 40% of dose-escalation patients. Partial responses were achieved by three dose-escalation patients, of whom one had hepatocellular carcinoma and two had cutaneous melanoma. Peripheral TCRbeta sequencing aimed to test whether ivuxolimab altered TCR sequence diversity and caused clonal T-cell expansion. The monotherapy dose-escalation portion (N of about 49 patients) of the phase I ivuxolimab trial is reported in the paper.

Taken from the germline V gene, the CDR1 and CDR2 loops are SNHLY and FYNNEI. The CDR3 goes from the cysteine to the phenylalanine over 14 residues. The retained sequence is limited to the CDR3, 42 bases, with the frame set at the first base. For this chain, trimming is 7 bases at the V end and 5 bases at the J end, and the number of junction bases without a gene match is 8. For sequencing of the TCRbeta CDR3 region, genomic DNA was extracted from the sorted cells. The immunoSEQ Assay was used to sequence the TCRbeta CDR3 regions. The table comes from immuneACCESS by way of TCRdb, which keeps in-frame sequences with V and J called. Part of the clones is missing from these tables; in studies checked, under half for an unresolved V gene and the rest for unknown reasons. The sample table lists 95,000 to 100,000 clones, under 85% of them with a count of one. The ten top clones hold roughly 5.8% of the sample.

What the authors observed across the whole study: At doses from 0.1 to 3.0 mg/kg, clonal expansion was seen in both CD4+ and CD8+ blood T cells between baseline and week 6. Low levels of normalized T-cell clonal expansion were also seen in some patients who did not respond. After ivuxolimab, more expanded clones were found on average in CD8+ T cells than in CD4+ T cells. In partial responders in the 0.1-3.0 mg/kg groups, normalized peripheral clonal expansion was found to be among the lowest, especially among CD8+ T cells. Antigen specificity was not determined for the clonally expanded peripheral T cells.

Patients with autoimmune disease history or receiving systemic immunosuppression were excluded from the trial. Peripheral blood for TCR sequencing was collected from all dose cohorts at baseline, on cycle 4 day 1, and on cycle 7 day 1. Samples were obtained from an open-label, multicenter, first-in-human phase I dose-escalation trial of ivuxolimab. Adults with locally advanced or metastatic melanoma, renal cell, hepatocellular, or head and neck squamous cell carcinoma were enrolled in the trial. Before TCR sequencing, CD4+ T cells and CD8+ T cells from peripheral blood were sorted into separate populations.

The sequence links TRBV2 to TRBJ1-1, with 9 bases matching TRBD1. Sequenced material: CD4+ or CD8+ T cells sorted from blood, taken in a trial of the OX40 agonist ivuxolimab. The TCR comes from an adult with an advanced solid tumor such as melanoma, head and neck, liver or kidney cancer. The sequence in DNA is TGTGCCAGCACTTCCTCGACAGGGGGGACTGAAGCTTTCTTT. It encodes CASTSSTGGTEAFF. Supplemented by the reference TRBV2 and TRBJ1-1 proteins around the CDR3, the complete variable domain is EPEVTQTPSHQVTQMGQEVILRCVPISNHLYFYWYRQILGQKVEFLVSFYNNEISEKSEIFDDQFSVERPDGSNFTLKIRSTKLEDSAMYFCASTSSTGGTEAFFGQGTRLTVV.